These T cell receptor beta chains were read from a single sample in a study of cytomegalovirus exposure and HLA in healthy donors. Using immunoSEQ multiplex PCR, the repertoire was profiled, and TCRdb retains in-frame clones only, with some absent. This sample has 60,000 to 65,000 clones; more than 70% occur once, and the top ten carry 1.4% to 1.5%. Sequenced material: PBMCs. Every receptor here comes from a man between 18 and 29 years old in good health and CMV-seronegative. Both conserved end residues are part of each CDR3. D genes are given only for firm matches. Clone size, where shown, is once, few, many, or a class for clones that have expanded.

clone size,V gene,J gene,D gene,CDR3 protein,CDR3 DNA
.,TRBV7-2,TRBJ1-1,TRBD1,CASSLVTGMNTEAFF,TGTGCCAGCAGCTTAGTGACAGGGATGAACACTGAAGCTTTCTTT
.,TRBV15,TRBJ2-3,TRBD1,CATSASGTGANTQYF,TGTGCCACCAGCGCCTCCGGGACAGGGGCGAATACGCAGTATTTT
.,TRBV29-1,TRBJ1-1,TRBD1,CSAQGGDTEAFF,TGCAGCGCGCAGGGGGGTGACACTGAAGCTTTCTTT
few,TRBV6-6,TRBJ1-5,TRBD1,CASRATGANSNQPQHF,TGTGCCAGCAGGGCGACAGGGGCCAATAGCAATCAGCCCCAGCATTTT
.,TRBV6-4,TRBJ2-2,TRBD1,CASSEGGDTGELFF,TGTGCCAGCAGTGAAGGGGGCGACACCGGGGAGCTGTTTTTT
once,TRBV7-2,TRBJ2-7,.,CASGTMPGSYEQYF,TGTGCCAGTGGAACTATGCCGGGAAGCTACGAGCAGTACTTC
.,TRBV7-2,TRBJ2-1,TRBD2,CASSFSGGPLNEQFF,TGTGCCAGCAGCTTTAGCGGGGGGCCACTCAATGAGCAGTTCTTC
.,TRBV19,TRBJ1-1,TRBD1,CASTKGAKWTEAFF,TGTGCCAGTACAAAGGGGGCAAAGTGGACTGAAGCTTTCTTT
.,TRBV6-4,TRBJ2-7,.,CASIFQGILLYEQYF,TGTGCCAGCATTTTCCAGGGAATCCTACTCTACGAGCAGTACTTC
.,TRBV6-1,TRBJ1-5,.,CASSEALRGRSNQPQHF,TGTGCCAGCAGTGAAGCGCTTCGGGGAAGGTCCAATCAGCCCCAGCATTTT
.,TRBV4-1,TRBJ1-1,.,CASSHPSGSREGEAFF,TGCGCCAGCAGCCACCCCTCAGGGAGCAGGGAGGGTGAAGCTTTCTTT
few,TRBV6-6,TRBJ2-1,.,CASYSTGLPHEQFF,TGTGCCAGCTACAGCACAGGGTTACCTCATGAGCAGTTCTTC
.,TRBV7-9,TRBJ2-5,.,CASSPPYQLETQYF,TGTGCCAGCAGCCCCCCTTACCAGTTGGAGACCCAGTACTTC
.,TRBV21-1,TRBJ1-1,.,CASSAIPDKNTEAFF,TGTGCCAGCAGCGCAATACCGGACAAGAACACTGAAGCTTTCTTT
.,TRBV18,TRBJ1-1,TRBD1,CASSPRQGANEAFF,TGTGCCAGCTCACCTAGACAGGGGGCAAATGAAGCTTTCTTT
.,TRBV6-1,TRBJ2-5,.,CASSPTRIETQYF,TGTGCCAGCAGTCCGACTAGGATCGAGACCCAGTACTTC
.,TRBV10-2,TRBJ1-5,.,CASSDRISNQPQHF,TGCGCCAGCAGTGACAGAATCAGCAATCAGCCCCAGCATTTT
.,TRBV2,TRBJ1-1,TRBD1,CASTTGEGTEAFF,TGTGCCAGCACTACAGGGGAAGGGACTGAAGCTTTCTTT
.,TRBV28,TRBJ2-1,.,CASSLTSPWNEQFF,TGTGCCAGCAGTTTGACTAGTCCATGGAATGAGCAGTTCTTC
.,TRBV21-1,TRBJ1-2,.,CASSSRRSRGNGYTF,TGTGCCAGCAGCTCGAGAAGGTCAAGGGGTAATGGCTACACCTTC
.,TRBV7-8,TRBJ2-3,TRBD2,CASSYPRIAGDTSTDTQYF,TGTGCCAGCAGCTACCCCCGGATAGCGGGAGATACTAGCACAGATACGCAGTATTTT
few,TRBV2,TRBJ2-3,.,CASSAVTSTDTQYF,TGTGCCAGCAGTGCAGTGACAAGCACAGATACGCAGTATTTT
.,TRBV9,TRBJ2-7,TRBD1,CASSDRTGNEQYF,TGTGCCAGCAGCGACCGGACAGGAAACGAGCAGTACTTC
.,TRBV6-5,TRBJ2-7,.,CASRTTGTKDEQYF,TGTGCCAGCAGGACCACCGGGACAAAGGACGAGCAGTACTTC
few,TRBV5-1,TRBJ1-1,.,CASSPSPEHTEAFF,TGCGCCAGCAGCCCCTCCCCCGAGCACACTGAAGCTTTCTTT
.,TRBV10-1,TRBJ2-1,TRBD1,CASSPTTGNEQFF,TGCGCCAGCAGTCCTACGACAGGGAATGAGCAGTTCTTC
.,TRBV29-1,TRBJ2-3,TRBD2,CSERGATDTQYF,TGCAGCGAGCGGGGAGCCACAGATACGCAGTATTTT
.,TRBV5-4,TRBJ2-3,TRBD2,CASSFLAGGENTQYF,TGTGCCAGCAGTTTTCTAGCGGGCGGGGAGAATACGCAGTATTTT
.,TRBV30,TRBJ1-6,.,CALEGRADSPLHF,TGTGCCCTGGAGGGCAGGGCGGATTCACCCCTCCACTTT
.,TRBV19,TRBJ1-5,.,CASSIGGGYSNQPQHF,TGTGCCAGTAGTATCGGGGGGGGATATAGCAATCAGCCCCAGCATTTT
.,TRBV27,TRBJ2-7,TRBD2,CASRIAGGRDEQYF,TGTGCCAGCAGAATAGCGGGGGGGCGGGACGAGCAGTACTTC
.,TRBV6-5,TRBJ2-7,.,CASRVTPTGSYEQYF,TGTGCCAGCAGAGTTACTCCTACAGGATCCTACGAGCAGTACTTC
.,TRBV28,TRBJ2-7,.,CASSRPPGQQYF,TGTGCCAGCAGCCGTCCCCCAGGGCAGCAGTACTTC
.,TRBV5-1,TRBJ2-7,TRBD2,CASGSGGANEQYF,TGCGCCAGCGGGAGCGGGGGTGCTAACGAGCAGTACTTC
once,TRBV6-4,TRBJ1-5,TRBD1,CASSPGTGSNQPQHF,TGTGCCAGCAGCCCCGGGACAGGTAGCAATCAGCCCCAGCATTTT
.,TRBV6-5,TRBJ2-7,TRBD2,CASNNAAGGNEQYF,TGTGCCAGCAACAACGCCGCGGGGGGGAACGAGCAGTACTTC
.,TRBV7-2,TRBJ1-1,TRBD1,CASSLDRGSTEAFF,TGTGCCAGCAGCTTAGACAGGGGGAGCACTGAAGCTTTCTTT